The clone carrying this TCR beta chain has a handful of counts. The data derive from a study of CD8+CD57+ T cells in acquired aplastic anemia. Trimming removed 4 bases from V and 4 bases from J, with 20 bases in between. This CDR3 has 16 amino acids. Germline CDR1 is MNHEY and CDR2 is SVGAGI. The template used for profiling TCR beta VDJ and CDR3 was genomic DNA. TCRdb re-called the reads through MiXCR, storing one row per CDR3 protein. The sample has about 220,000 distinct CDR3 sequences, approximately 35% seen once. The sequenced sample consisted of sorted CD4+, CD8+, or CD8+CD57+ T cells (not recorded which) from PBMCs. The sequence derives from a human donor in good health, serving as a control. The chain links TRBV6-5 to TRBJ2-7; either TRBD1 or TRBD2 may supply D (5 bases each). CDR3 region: CASSLSARTREYEQYF. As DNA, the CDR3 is TGTGCCAGCAGTTTAAGTGCACGGACCAGGGAGTACGAGCAGTACTTC.